These 2 T cell receptor beta chains originate from one sample sequenced in a study of blood T cell repertoires in COVID-19. Measured with immunoSEQ multiplex PCR; TCRdb has only the in-frame clones, and not every one. The repertoire consists of about 310,000 clones, with roughly nine tenths occurring once and the leading ten covering about 8.4%. The sequenced sample was PBMCs or T cells enriched from blood (not recorded which). The source is a young woman who had recovered from COVID-19.

The V call is TRBV5-4, the J call TRBJ2-5; D unclear. The CDR3 has 14 residues. The V gene lost 4 bases and the J gene lost 2 bases, with 12 bases spanning the gap. The germline V gene has CDR1 SGHNT and CDR2 YYREEE (reference sequence). The CDR3 sequence: CASSPYSLQETQYF. CDR3 DNA: TGTGCCAGCAGCCCATATAGCCTTCAAGAGACCCAGTACTTC.

This clone was observed a single time. The J gene is TRBJ2-1, the V gene TRBV23-1; TRBD2 matches at 8 bases. TRBV23-1 is an ORF, and what it does is uncertain. CDR3 length equals 16 residues. Trimming removed 4 bases from V and 2 bases from J; junction bases left unmatched: 7. Here the CDR3 reads CASSREAGETYNEQFF. CDR3 sequence (DNA): TGCGCCAGCAGTCGGGAAGCGGGAGAGACCTACAATGAGCAGTTCTTC.